The next 27 T cell receptor beta chains were all read from a single sample in a study of blood T cell repertoires in COVID-19 (dated by TCRdb to the early 2020s). Libraries were made using the immunoSEQ multiplex PCR assay. TCRdb provides this immuneACCESS table in a form limited to in-frame rearrangements. Some clones are lacking; in checked studies, under half of them reflect an unresolved V gene, and why the rest are absent is not known. In all, the sample holds about 49,000 clones, and about 89% of those were seen once. Approximately 2.1% of the sample is held by the ten biggest clonotypes. Sequencing was carried out using peripheral blood. These receptors originate from a woman older than 75 with COVID-19, enrolled during active disease.

V gene TRBV6-1 combines with J gene TRBJ1-1; D unresolved. With 2 bases removed from V and 4 bases from J, the gap between germline ends came to 11 bases. The germline V gene has CDR1 MNHNS and CDR2 SASEGT. This CDR3 contains 14 residues. CDR3 sequence reads: CASSELERSTEAFF. The CDR3 coding sequence is TGTGCCAGCAGTGAACTAGAAAGGAGCACTGAAGCTTTCTTT.

V usage is TRBV7-2 and J usage is TRBJ2-7; the D gene is possibly TRBD1 (5 bases). The CDR3 extends over 13 amino acids. Germline V lookup: CDR1 SGHTA, CDR2 FQGNSA. The germline V and J ends were trimmed by 1 base and 6 bases, with 10 bases remaining between them. Here the CDR3 DNA reads TGTGCCAGCAGCTTAGGTCTCCAGGGCGAGCAGTACTTC. It encodes CASSLGLQGEQYF.

Only a few counts were recorded for this clone. This chain connects TRBV5-1 to TRBJ1-3, with 11 bases lining up with TRBD1. The CDR3 has 15 amino acids. J lost 8 bases, V lost 0 bases, and 4 bases had no gene match. Germline assignment: CDR1 SGHRS and CDR2 YFSETQ. CDR3 sequence reads: CASSLDLGQGDTIYF. CDR3 nucleotides: TGCGCCAGCAGCTTGGACTTGGGACAGGGGGACACCATATATTTT.

V gene TRBV11-2 combines with J gene TRBJ2-5, with TRBD2 matching 14 bases. The trim removed 5 bases at V and 5 bases at J, leaving 7 bases unmatched. The germline V gene encodes CDR1 SGHAT and CDR2 FQNNGV. The CDR3 has 16 residues. The CDR3 sequence is CASSPTSGGALETQYF. The CDR3 DNA reads TGTGCCAGCAGCCCGACTAGCGGGGGGGCCTTGGAGACCCAGTACTTC.

This chain joins TRBV19 and TRBJ1-6; 8 bases agree with TRBD1. The junction had 5 bases not matched to a gene; V was cut back by 4 bases and J by 9 bases. The CDR3 length is 14 residues. The germline V gene encodes CDR1 LNHDA and CDR2 SQIVND (reference sequence). The CDR3 DNA reads TGTGCCAGTAGTACGAGACAGGGGACTTCACCCCTCCACTTT. This translates into CASSTRQGTSPLHF.

V and J are TRBV5-8 and TRBJ1-5; no clear D gene. Germline V gene lookup returns CDR1 SGHTS and CDR2 YDEGEE. The V end was cut by 2 bases, the J end by 0 bases, with 9 bases between. The CDR3 has 15 residues. The CDR3, as DNA: TGTGCCAGCAGCTTCAGAGGATATAGCAATCAGCCCCAGCATTTT. Translating gives CASSFRGYSNQPQHF.

This rearrangement joins TRBV6-5 to TRBJ2-2; a possible D gene is TRBD1 (6 bases). The CDR3 runs 16 residues. V lost 4 bases to trimming and J lost 3 bases, with 15 bases between them. Germline loops: CDR1 MNHEY, CDR2 SVGAGI. The CDR3 loop reads CASSSRQVGDTGELFF. CDR3 nucleotides: TGTGCCAGCAGTTCCCGACAGGTCGGAGACACCGGGGAGCTGTTTTTT.

The chain employs TRBV19 and TRBJ1-2; D gene uncertain. This CDR3 has 15 amino acids. Trimming shortened V by 0 bases and J by 4 bases, and 12 bases separated the two germline ends. CDR1 is LNHDA and CDR2 is SQIVND in the germline V gene (reference sequence). Here the CDR3 reads CASSIDLGKLYGYTF. The CDR3 coding sequence is TGTGCCAGTAGTATAGATCTGGGCAAGCTCTATGGCTACACCTTC.

The chain recombines TRBV5-1 with TRBJ2-3; perhaps TRBD2 as D (6 bases). This CDR3 is 16 amino acids long. V gave up 3 bases and J gave up 1 base, with 15 bases separating them. The V gene's germline CDR1 is SGHRS and CDR2 YFSETQ. CDR3 in amino acids: CASSYRRSSGTDTQYF. CDR3 nucleotides: TGCGCCAGCAGCTACCGACGGTCTAGCGGCACAGATACGCAGTATTTT.

J is TRBJ1-6 and V is TRBV5-1; 7 bases line up with TRBD1. V was pared by 3 bases and J by 7 bases, with 4 bases of the junction left unmatched. The CDR3 extends over 14 amino acids. Germline V lookup: CDR1 SGHRS, CDR2 YFSETQ. The CDR3 here is CASSSGTANSPLHF. In DNA, the CDR3 is TGCGCCAGCAGCTCCGGGACAGCAAATTCACCCCTCCACTTT.

The gene calls are TRBV19 and TRBJ1-6, with a tentative D call TRBD1 (5 bases). The CDR3 is 15 residues long. Trimming stripped 7 bases from V and 9 bases from J, with 19 bases between. CDR1 and CDR2 from the germline V gene are LNHDA and SQIVND (reference sequence). The CDR3 sequence is CASTSRGWGSSPLHF. CDR3 bases: TGTGCCAGTACCTCAAGGGGTTGGGGATCTTCACCCCTCCACTTT. Variable domain in full (rest from reference TRBV19 and TRBJ1-6): DGGITQSPKYLFRKEGQNVTLSCEQNLNHDAMYWYRQDPGQGLRLIYYSQIVNDFQKGDIAEGYSVSREKKESFPLTVTSAQKNPTAFYLCASTSRGWGSSPLHFGNGTRLTVT.

This chain joins TRBV18 and TRBJ1-4; 7 bases are a match to TRBD1. The germline gives CDR1 KGHSH, CDR2 LQKENI. Trimming at V came to 6 bases and at J to 3 bases, leaving 4 bases not matched to a gene. The CDR3 consists of 14 residues. CDR3 sequence (DNA): TGTGCCAGCTCTCCCGGGACAGCTAATGAAAAACTGTTTTTT. Its translation is CASSPGTANEKLFF.

This chain uses TRBV5-4 with TRBJ1-1, with 7 bases lining up with TRBD1. Germline V gene data show CDR1 as SGHNT and CDR2 as YYREEE (reference sequence). J gave up 1 base and V 4 bases, and 7 bases lay outside the gene matches. The CDR3 has 15 amino acids. The CDR3 loop is CASSHATGQNTEAFF. CDR3 nucleotide sequence: TGTGCCAGCAGCCACGCGACAGGGCAGAACACTGAAGCTTTCTTT.

This chain links TRBV10-1 with TRBJ1-1; D is ambiguous. The CDR3 has 15 amino acids. V dropped 0 bases and J dropped 5 bases, with 13 bases sitting between them. Germline V gene data show CDR1 as WNHNN and CDR2 as SYGVQD (reference sequence). The CDR3 region is CASSESGGPGTEAFF. CDR3 coding DNA: TGCGCCAGCAGTGAGTCAGGAGGGCCGGGGACTGAAGCTTTCTTT.

The chain has TRBV7-6 and TRBJ2-3; no definite D call. The germline CDR1 and CDR2 sequences are SGHVS and FNYEAQ. CDR3 length equals 13 residues. The ends were cut back, 4 bases at V and 3 bases at J, with 8 bases in the middle. The CDR3 is CASSSSRTDTQYF. The CDR3 nucleotides read TGTGCCAGCAGCTCTAGTCGTACAGATACGCAGTATTTT.

V and J are TRBV4-1 and TRBJ2-3; 8 bases match TRBD1. Germline loops: CDR1 MGHRA, CDR2 YSYEKL. Trimming cost V 0 bases and J 3 bases; bases outside gene matches: 5. The CDR3 loop spans 16 amino acids. CDR3 DNA sequence: TGCGCCAGCAGCCAAGATACAGGGGGGAGGACAGATACGCAGTATTTT. Residues: CASSQDTGGRTDTQYF.

The chain combines TRBV6-5 with TRBJ1-1, with TRBD1 identical over 9 bases. The CDR3 covers 15 residues. CDR1 is MNHEY and CDR2 is SVGAGI in the germline V gene. Trimming at V came to 7 bases and at J to 5 bases, leaving 11 bases not matched to a gene. In DNA, the CDR3 is TGTGCCAGCAAAACTGTAGGACAGGGGCGGACTGAAGCTTTCTTT. Residues: CASKTVGQGRTEAFF.

The chain carries TRBV7-2 and TRBJ2-2; 7 nucleotides align to TRBD1. This CDR3 contains 15 residues. The germline CDR1 and CDR2 sequences are SGHTA and FQGNSA. V trimming: 3 bases; J trimming: 6 bases; junction bases outside the gene matches: 7. The CDR3 spells CASSFSTGFPGELFF. CDR3 nucleotide sequence: TGTGCCAGCAGCTTTTCGACAGGGTTCCCCGGGGAGCTGTTTTTT.

The chain employs TRBV6-1 and TRBJ1-2; perhaps TRBD1 as D (6 bases). The ends were cut back, 2 bases at V and 7 bases at J, with 17 bases in the middle. The CDR3 has 15 amino acids. The germline gives CDR1 MNHNS, CDR2 SASEGT. CDR3 DNA: TGTGCCAGCAGTGAATATAACAGGGCTTTAGGTGGCTACACCTTC. Translating gives CASSEYNRALGGYTF.

This sequence joins TRBV28 and TRBJ2-1, with a weak D call TRBD1 (6 bases). CDR1 MDHEN and CDR2 SYDVKM come from the germline V gene. Trimming took 10 bases from V and 7 from J, leaving 20 bases between them. This CDR3 contains 14 residues. CDR3 in DNA: TGTGCCACCCTCCCCAGGGGCAGGAGGAATGAGCAGTTCTTC. It yields the protein CATLPRGRRNEQFF.

V usage is TRBV30 and J usage is TRBJ1-3, with 8 bases aligning to TRBD1. V lost 5 bases to trimming and J lost 2 bases; unmatched junction nucleotides: 5. From germline, CDR1 is GTSNPN and CDR2 SVGIG (reference sequence). The CDR3 is 14 residues long. Here the CDR3 DNA reads TGTGCCTGGGGGACAGGCGAGCCTGGAAACACCATATATTTT. It encodes CAWGTGEPGNTIYF.

The gene calls are TRBV9 and TRBJ1-5; D possibly corresponds to TRBD1 (5 bases). The V and J ends lost 4 bases and 6 bases respectively, with 11 bases between them. The CDR3 runs 13 residues. Germline lookup yields CDR1 SGDLS and CDR2 YYNGEE. The CDR3 DNA is TGTGCCAGCAGCTCACAGGAGTTTCAGCCCCAGCATTTT. Residues: CASSSQEFQPQHF.

V gene TRBV6-1 combines with J gene TRBJ2-4, with unresolved D. The CDR3 totals 16 residues. Trimming stripped 2 bases from V and 5 bases from J, with 16 bases between. Looked up from germline, CDR1 is MNHNS and CDR2 is SASEGT. Here the CDR3 reads CASSEYHTSVENIQYF. CDR3 in DNA: TGTGCCAGCAGTGAATACCACACATCCGTCGAAAACATTCAGTACTTC.

The J gene is TRBJ2-3, the V gene TRBV4-1; perhaps TRBD2 as D (6 bases). V shed 4 bases and J shed 5 bases, with 22 bases lying between them. CDR1 and CDR2 (germline): MGHRA, YSYEKL. The CDR3 is made up of 17 amino acids. The CDR3 DNA follows: TGCGCCAGCAGCCCCATAAGGAGGGCCTCGGGGGTAGATACGCAGTATTTT. Translating gives CASSPIRRASGVDTQYF.

This chain links TRBV6-1 with TRBJ1-4, with D perhaps TRBD1 (5 bases). Per the germline V gene, CDR1 is MNHNS and CDR2 is SASEGT. V shed 3 bases and J shed 7 bases, with 18 bases lying between them. The CDR3 runs 16 residues. CDR3 in DNA: TGTGCCAGCAGTGACTTGAATAGGCAGGGCGGTGAAAAACTGTTTTTT. Residues: CASSDLNRQGGEKLFF.

The chain carries TRBV15 and TRBJ1-2; D possibly corresponds to TRBD1 (5 bases). The CDR3 has 16 amino acids. Germline assignment: CDR1 LNHNV and CDR2 YYDKDF (reference sequence). V lost 3 bases and J 1 base, leaving 15 bases between the germline ends. The CDR3 loop reads CATSRSPGLNNYGYTF. For the CDR3, the DNA is TGTGCCACCAGCAGGAGCCCAGGGTTAAATAACTATGGCTACACCTTC. The full variable domain, rest sourced from reference TRBV15 and TRBJ1-2, is DAMVIQNPRYQVTQFGKPVTLSCSQTLNHNVMYWYQQKSSQAPKLLFHYYDKDFNNEADTPDNFQSRRPNTSFCFLDIRSPGLGDTAMYLCATSRSPGLNNYGYTFGSGTRLTVV.

The V call is TRBV5-1, the J call TRBJ1-5; TRBD1 is a possible D gene (5 bases). Trimming cost V 1 base and J 0 bases, with 8 bases left between them. Per germline, CDR1 SGHRS and CDR2 YFSETQ. The CDR3 contains 15 residues. The CDR3 is CASSLTGNSNQPQHF. The CDR3 DNA reads as TGCGCCAGCAGCTTGACAGGAAATAGCAATCAGCCCCAGCATTTT.